This TCR beta chain was profiled in a study of cytomegalovirus exposure and HLA in healthy donors. The table came from immunoSEQ multiplex PCR; TCRdb's copy has only in-frame clones and leaves some out. The table includes 250,000 to 350,000 clones, over 75% detected once. Germline V gene lookup returns CDR1 MNHNS and CDR2 SASEGT. V dropped 5 bases and J dropped 5 bases, with 15 bases sitting between them. This CDR3 spans 15 amino acids. General observations from the study: Around 160 TCR beta chains were listed as cytomegalovirus-associated. Generally TCR sequences proved uncommon, though certain public TCRs appeared in numerous donors.

On this clone itself: Its specificity is unknown.

This receptor was obtained from a woman under 30 in good health and CMV-seronegative. The source material was PBMCs. The rearrangement joins TRBV6-1 to TRBJ2-2, with D possibly being TRBD2 (6 bases). CDR3 sequence: CASSPSSVGTGELFF. The DNA for the CDR3 is TGTGCCAGCAGTCCTTCTAGCGTAGGGACCGGGGAGCTGTTTTTT.